The 15 T cell receptor beta chains below all came from one sample that was sequenced in a study of T cell responses to AZD1222 COVID-19 vaccine. Sequencing was performed with immunoSEQ multiplex PCR; in TCRdb, only in-frame clones are kept and a portion is missing. The repertoire holds approximately 100,000 clones, with just over 90% as singletons. This material consisted of peripheral blood, taken on day 0 of AZD1222 vaccination. The receptor set was obtained from an adult in good health.

The count of this clone is one. The chain employs TRBV21-1 and TRBJ2-5; the table's D gene call, TRBD2, was not cross checked with the DNA. TRBV21-1 represents a pseudogene. CDR3 length equals 17 residues. CDR3 DNA: TGTGCCAGCAGCAAAGAAATTAGTAGCGGGATCCAAGAGACCCAGTACTTC. This encodes CASSKEISSGIQETQYF.

This clone was found a few times. The J gene is TRBJ2-1, the V gene TRBV29-1, with 9 bases aligning to TRBD1. Germline V lookup: CDR1 SQVTM, CDR2 ANQGSEA. The CDR3 totals 17 residues. The J segment lost 0 bases and the V segment lost 7 bases, leaving 13 bases of the junction unmatched. CDR3 amino acids: CSATGGGDQSSYNEQFF. The CDR3 DNA reads as TGCAGCGCCACAGGGGGCGGGGATCAGAGCTCCTACAATGAGCAGTTCTTC.

The rearrangement uses TRBV2 and TRBJ1-1; tentative D call: TRBD1 (5 bases). Germline V gives CDR1 SNHLY, CDR2 FYNNEI. This CDR3 region has 14 residues. V lost 6 bases and J 3 bases, leaving 14 bases between the germline ends. The CDR3: CASRSELGDTEAFF. CDR3 DNA: TGTGCCAGCAGGTCAGAACTGGGGGACACTGAAGCTTTCTTT. Full variable domain (missing parts from reference TRBV2 and TRBJ1-1): EPEVTQTPSHQVTQMGQEVILRCVPISNHLYFYWYRQILGQKVEFLVSFYNNEISEKSEIFDDQFSVERPDGSNFTLKIRSTKLEDSAMYFCASRSELGDTEAFFGQGTRLTVV.

This sequence joins TRBV5-4 and TRBJ1-1, with 7 nucleotides matching TRBD1. Germline V CDR1 and CDR2: SGHNT, YYREEE (reference sequence). The CDR3 length is 13 residues. V shed 4 bases and J 11 bases; nucleotides not matched to a gene: 11. Written as DNA, the CDR3 is TGTGCCAGCAGCGTGGACAGGCTCGGGGGGGCTTTCTTT. Its translation: CASSVDRLGGAFF.

The rearrangement joins TRBV11-2 to TRBJ1-3; no definite D call. The CDR3 loop spans 16 amino acids. V lost 0 bases to trimming and J lost 0 bases, with 9 bases between them. Germline V lookup: CDR1 SGHAT, CDR2 FQNNGV. This CDR3 is CASSLERASSGNTIYF. CDR3 nucleotides: TGTGCCAGCAGCTTAGAGAGGGCAAGCTCTGGAAACACCATATATTTT.

This chain uses TRBV6-5 with TRBJ1-1, with D perhaps matching TRBD1 (5 bases). CDR3 length: 14 residues. Germline V lookup: CDR1 MNHEY, CDR2 SVGAGI. Deletions cut 6 bases from V and 0 bases from J, with 11 bases between. The CDR3 loop is CASRVTDMNTEAFF. CDR3 nucleotides: TGTGCCAGCAGAGTGACAGACATGAACACTGAAGCTTTCTTT.

The genes are TRBV5-6 and TRBJ1-2, with a possible D match to TRBD1 (5 bases). V was cut by 2 bases and J by 10 bases, with 9 bases left in between. This CDR3 has 11 residues. CDR1 is SGHDT, CDR2 YYEEEE, per germline. CDR3 sequence reads: CASSFLGVYTF. DNA for the CDR3: TGTGCCAGCAGCTTTCTGGGGGTCTACACCTTC.

The genes are TRBV5-6 and TRBJ1-3; no clear D gene. The ends were cut back, 0 bases at V and 2 bases at J, with 3 bases in the middle. Germline V gives CDR1 SGHDT, CDR2 YYEEEE. The CDR3 covers 13 residues. The CDR3, as DNA: TGTGCCAGCAGCTTGGCTCCTGGAAACACCATATATTTT. This sequence encodes CASSLAPGNTIYF.

V is TRBV19 and J is TRBJ2-1; no reliable D call. Germline V gene lookup returns CDR1 LNHDA and CDR2 SQIVND (reference sequence). Trimming left V 2 bases short and J 0 bases short, with 8 bases between. The CDR3 sequence is 15 residues long. The CDR3 sequence: CASSIMGSSYNEQFF. The CDR3 DNA is TGTGCCAGTAGTATAATGGGAAGCTCCTACAATGAGCAGTTCTTC.

The CDR3 is CASSPRAGELFF. The CDR3 DNA is TGTGCCAGCAGCCCTCGAGCCGGGGAGCTGTTTTTT. V gene TRBV28 combines with J gene TRBJ2-2; no clear D. The V gene lost 6 bases and the J gene lost 6 bases, with 8 bases spanning the gap. CDR1 MDHEN and CDR2 SYDVKM come from the germline V gene. The CDR3 has 12 amino acids.

V usage is TRBV7-9 and J usage is TRBJ1-1; 7 nucleotides align to TRBD1. Per germline, CDR1 SEHNR and CDR2 FQNEAQ (reference sequence). Trimming removed 6 bases from V and 2 bases from J; junction bases left unmatched: 21. The CDR3 is made up of 19 amino acids. The CDR3 sequence is CASSYRGSRGIPRNTEAFF. CDR3 DNA sequence: TGTGCCAGCAGTTACCGGGGGAGCAGGGGGATCCCTCGAAACACTGAAGCTTTCTTT.

The chain recombines TRBV2 with TRBJ1-4; D is unresolved. This CDR3 is built from 16 residues. The germline CDR1 and CDR2 sequences are SNHLY and FYNNEI. V lost 0 bases and J lost 4, with 12 bases in between. CDR3 bases: TGTGCCAGCAGTGAAGCTCCGGCAGGCAGTAATGAAAAACTGTTTTTT. Translation gives CASSEAPAGSNEKLFF.

The chain joins TRBV6-5 to TRBJ1-4; weak D call: TRBD1 (6 bases). Germline CDR1 MNHEY, CDR2 SVGAGI. The CDR3 runs to 13 residues. V lost 5 bases, J lost 7 bases, and 11 bases lay in between. The CDR3 DNA reads as TGTGCCAGCAGTCAAAGGGGGGGTGAAAAACTGTTTTTT. Amino acids: CASSQRGGEKLFF.

This clone was counted between two and nine times. V is TRBV5-1 and J is TRBJ2-1; perhaps TRBD2 as D (6 bases). The CDR3 is 14 amino acids. CDR1 is SGHRS and CDR2 is YFSETQ in the germline V gene. Trimming stripped 4 bases from V and 7 bases from J, with 15 bases between. CDR3 DNA sequence: TGCGCCAGCAGCGGGGGGTGGCGACGGAATGAGCAGTTCTTC. As protein: CASSGGWRRNEQFF.

This chain links TRBV2 with TRBJ2-7, with D possibly matching TRBD1 (5 bases). In germline, CDR1 is SNHLY, CDR2 FYNNEI. The germline V and J ends were trimmed by 5 bases and 3 bases, with 17 bases remaining between them. CDR3 length equals 15 residues. CDR3 region: CASSPDGAKFYEQYF. DNA for the CDR3: TGTGCCAGCAGTCCCGATGGGGCGAAGTTCTACGAGCAGTACTTC.